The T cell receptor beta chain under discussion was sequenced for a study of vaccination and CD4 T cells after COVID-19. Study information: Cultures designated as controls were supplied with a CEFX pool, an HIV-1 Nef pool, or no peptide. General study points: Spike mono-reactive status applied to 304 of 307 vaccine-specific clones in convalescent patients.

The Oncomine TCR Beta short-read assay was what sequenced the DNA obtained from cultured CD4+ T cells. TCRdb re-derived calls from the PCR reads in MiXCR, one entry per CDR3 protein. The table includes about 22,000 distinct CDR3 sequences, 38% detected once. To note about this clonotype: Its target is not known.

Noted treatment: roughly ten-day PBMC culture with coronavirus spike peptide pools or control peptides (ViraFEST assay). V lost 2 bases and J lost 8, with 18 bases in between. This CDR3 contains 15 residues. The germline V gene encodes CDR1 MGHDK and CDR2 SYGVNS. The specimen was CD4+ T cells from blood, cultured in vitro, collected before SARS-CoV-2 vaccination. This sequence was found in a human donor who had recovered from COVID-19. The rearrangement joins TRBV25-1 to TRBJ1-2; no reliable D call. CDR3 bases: TGTGCCAGCAGTGAAGACGTTGGCGGCTGGGGAGGCTACACCTTC. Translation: CASSEDVGGWGGYTF.